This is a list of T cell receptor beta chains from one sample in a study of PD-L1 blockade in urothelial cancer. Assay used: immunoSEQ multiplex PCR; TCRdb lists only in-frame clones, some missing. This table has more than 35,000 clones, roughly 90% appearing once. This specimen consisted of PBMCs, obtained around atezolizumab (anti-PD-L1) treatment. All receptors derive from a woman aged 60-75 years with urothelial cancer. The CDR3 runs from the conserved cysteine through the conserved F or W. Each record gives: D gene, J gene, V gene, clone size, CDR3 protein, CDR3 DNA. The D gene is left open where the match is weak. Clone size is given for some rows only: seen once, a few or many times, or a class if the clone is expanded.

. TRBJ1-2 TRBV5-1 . CASSWRAVGVNYGYTF TGCGCCAGCAGCTGGAGGGCCGTTGGGGTTAACTATGGCTACACCTTC
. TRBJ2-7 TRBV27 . CASSLQGPYEQYF TGTGCCAGCAGTTTACAGGGCCCCTACGAGCAGTACTTC
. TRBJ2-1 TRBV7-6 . CASSLSAGRGGDEQFF TGTGCCAGCAGCTTATCGGCCGGGCGGGGAGGCGATGAGCAGTTCTTC
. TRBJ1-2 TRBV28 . CASSLEGSGEGYTF TGTGCCAGCAGTTTAGAGGGTTCAGGCGAAGGCTACACCTTC
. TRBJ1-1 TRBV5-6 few CASSLGGPPEAFF TGTGCCAGCAGCTTGGGGGGCCCCCCTGAAGCTTTCTTT
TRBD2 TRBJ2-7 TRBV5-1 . CASSPLGLAGAPHEQYF TGCGCCAGCAGCCCGCTCGGACTAGCGGGAGCCCCCCACGAGCAGTACTTC
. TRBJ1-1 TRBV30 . CAWSGQIMISEAFF TGTGCCTGGAGTGGGCAAATAATGATAAGTGAAGCTTTCTTT
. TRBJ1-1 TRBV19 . CASSMGQLSPAFF TGTGCCAGTAGTATGGGACAACTGAGTCCGGCTTTCTTT
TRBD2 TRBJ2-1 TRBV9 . CASSGGTSGYNEQFF TGTGCCAGCAGCGGCGGGACTAGCGGTTACAATGAGCAGTTCTTC
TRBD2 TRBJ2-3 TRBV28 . CASSSTFGTRGTDTQYF TGTGCCAGCAGTTCAACATTCGGGACTAGAGGGACAGATACGCAGTATTTT
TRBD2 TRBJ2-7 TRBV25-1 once CASSESLAGAFEQYF TGTGCCAGCAGTGAATCACTAGCGGGAGCTTTTGAGCAGTACTTC
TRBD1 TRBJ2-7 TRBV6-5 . CASSSRGQYEQYF TGTGCCAGCAGTTCCAGGGGGCAGTACGAGCAGTACTTC
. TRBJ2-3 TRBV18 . CASSNPTGDTQYF TGTGCCAGCTCCAACCCTACAGGAGATACGCAGTATTTT
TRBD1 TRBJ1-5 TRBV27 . CASSPGTGGVGNQPQHF TGTGCCAGCAGCCCAGGGACAGGGGGCGTCGGCAATCAGCCCCAGCATTTT
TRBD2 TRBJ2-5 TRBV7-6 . CASSLSGLATQETQYF TGTGCCAGCAGCTTATCGGGACTAGCGACCCAAGAGACCCAGTACTTC
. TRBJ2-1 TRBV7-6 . CASSPRGGGYNEQFF TGTGCCAGCAGCCCCCGAGGAGGAGGATACAATGAGCAGTTCTTC
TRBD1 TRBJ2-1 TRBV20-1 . CSVTQGNEQFF TGCAGTGTTACACAGGGGAATGAGCAGTTCTTC
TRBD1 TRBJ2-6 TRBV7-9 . CASSFGTGTGRSGANVLTF TGTGCCAGCAGCTTCGGTACCGGGACAGGTCGATCTGGGGCCAACGTCCTGACTTTC
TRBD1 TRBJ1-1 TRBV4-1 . CASSPGTGARAGTEAFF TGCGCCAGCAGCCCTGGGACAGGGGCAAGGGCGGGCACTGAAGCTTTCTTT
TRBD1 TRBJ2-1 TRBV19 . CASSIGTGGFYNEQFF TGTGCCAGTAGTATAGGGACAGGGGGCTTCTACAATGAGCAGTTCTTC
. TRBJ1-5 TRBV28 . CASIQGSPWNQPQHF TGTGCCAGCATACAGGGTTCCCCTTGGAATCAGCCCCAGCATTTT
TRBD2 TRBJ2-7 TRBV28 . CASSSGLAISYEQYF TGTGCCAGCAGTTCGGGACTAGCGATCTCCTACGAGCAGTACTTC
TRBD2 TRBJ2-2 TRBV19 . CASSNGLAPNTGELFF TGTGCCAGTAGTAACGGACTAGCGCCTAACACCGGGGAGCTGTTTTTT
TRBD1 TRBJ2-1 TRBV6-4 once CASSPGRTGAYNEQFF TGTGCCAGCAGCCCCGGTCGGACAGGGGCTTACAATGAGCAGTTCTTC
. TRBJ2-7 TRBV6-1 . CASSEWRGNEQYF TGTGCCAGCAGTGAGTGGAGGGGAAACGAGCAGTACTTC
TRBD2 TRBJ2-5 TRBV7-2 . CASSSPGTSGPLQGETQYF TGTGCCAGCAGCTCACCCGGGACTAGCGGGCCGCTCCAGGGAGAGACCCAGTACTTC
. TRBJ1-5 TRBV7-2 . CASSLVHNQPQHF TGTGCCAGCAGCTTAGTTCACAATCAGCCCCAGCATTTT
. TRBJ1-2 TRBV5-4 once CASSFEAGYTF TGTGCCAGCAGCTTCGAGGCTGGCTACACCTTC
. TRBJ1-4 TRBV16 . CASSQSAGSGEKLFF TGTGCCAGCAGCCAATCGGCAGGGTCTGGAGAAAAACTGTTTTTT
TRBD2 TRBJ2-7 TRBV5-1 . CASSFVSTSVVHEQYF TGCGCCAGCAGCTTTGTCTCGACTAGCGTTGTCCACGAGCAGTACTTC
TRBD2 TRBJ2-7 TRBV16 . CASSPSGWDWTSGRENSYEQYF TGTGCCAGCAGCCCTTCAGGGTGGGATTGGACTAGCGGGAGAGAGAACTCATACGAGCAGTACTTC
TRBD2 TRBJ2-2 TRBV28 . CASSGLADINTGELFF TGTGCCAGTTCAGGACTAGCCGATATTAACACCGGGGAGCTGTTTTTT
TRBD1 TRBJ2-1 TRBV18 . CASSTDSGTGYNEQFF TGTGCCAGCTCAACAGATTCCGGGACAGGGTACAATGAGCAGTTCTTC
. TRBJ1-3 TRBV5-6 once CASSLGAGNTIYF TGTGCCAGCAGCTTAGGGGCTGGAAACACCATATATTTT
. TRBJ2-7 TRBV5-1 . CASSDARGADEQYF TGCGCCAGCAGCGACGCACGGGGGGCGGACGAGCAGTACTTC
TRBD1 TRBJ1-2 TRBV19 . CASTSRDRGGGYTF TGTGCCAGTACCTCACGGGACAGGGGTGGCGGCTACACCTTC
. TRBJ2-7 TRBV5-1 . CASSLGHRIKEYEQYF TGCGCCAGCAGCTTGGGGCACCGGATAAAGGAGTACGAGCAGTACTTC
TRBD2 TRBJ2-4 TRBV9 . CASSAGTNKNIQYF TGTGCCAGCAGCGCCGGGACTAACAAAAACATTCAGTACTTC
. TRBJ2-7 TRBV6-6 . CASSYSGQGSYEQYF TGTGCCAGCAGTTACTCGGGGCAGGGGTCCTACGAGCAGTACTTC
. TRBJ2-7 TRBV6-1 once CASSEAQVAGAEQYF TGTGCCAGCAGTGAAGCCCAAGTCGCAGGGGCCGAGCAGTACTTC
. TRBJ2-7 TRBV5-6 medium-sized CASSPAPDKYEQYF TGTGCCAGCAGCCCTGCCCCGGACAAGTACGAGCAGTACTTC
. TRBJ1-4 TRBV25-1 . CASSVLGGANEKLFF TGTGCCAGCAGTGTCTTAGGGGGGGCTAATGAAAAACTGTTTTTT
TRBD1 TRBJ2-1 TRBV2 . CASSPAPGQGGFF TGTGCCAGCAGCCCCGCCCCGGGACAGGGTGGGTTCTTC
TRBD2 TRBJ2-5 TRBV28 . CASRKTSGSETQYF TGTGCCAGCAGGAAGACTAGCGGGAGTGAGACCCAGTACTTC